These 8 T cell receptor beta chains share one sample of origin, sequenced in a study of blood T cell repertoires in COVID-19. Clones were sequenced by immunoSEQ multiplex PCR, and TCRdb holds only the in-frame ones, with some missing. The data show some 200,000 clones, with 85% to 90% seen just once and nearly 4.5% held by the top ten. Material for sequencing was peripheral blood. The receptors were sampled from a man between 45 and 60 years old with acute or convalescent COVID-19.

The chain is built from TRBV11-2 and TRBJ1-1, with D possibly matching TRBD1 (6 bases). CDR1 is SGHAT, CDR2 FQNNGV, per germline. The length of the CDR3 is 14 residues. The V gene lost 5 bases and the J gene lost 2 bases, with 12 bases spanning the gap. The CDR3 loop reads CASSDRRTNTEAFF. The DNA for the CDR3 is TGTGCCAGCAGCGACAGGAGGACCAACACTGAAGCTTTCTTT.

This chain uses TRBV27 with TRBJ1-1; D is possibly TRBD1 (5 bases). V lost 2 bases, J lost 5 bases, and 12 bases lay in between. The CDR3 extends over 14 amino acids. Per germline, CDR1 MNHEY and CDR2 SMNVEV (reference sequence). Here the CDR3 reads CASSLGGVGTEAFF. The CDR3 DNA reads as TGTGCCAGCAGTTTAGGGGGGGTTGGAACTGAAGCTTTCTTT.

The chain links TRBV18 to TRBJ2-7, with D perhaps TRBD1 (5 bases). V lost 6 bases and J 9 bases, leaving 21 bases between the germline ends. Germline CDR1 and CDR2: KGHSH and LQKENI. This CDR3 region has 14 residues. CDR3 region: CASSPATDPLGQYF. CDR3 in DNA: TGTGCCAGCTCGCCGGCGACAGATCCGCTTGGGCAGTACTTC. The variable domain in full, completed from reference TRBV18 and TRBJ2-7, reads NAGVMQNPRHLVRRRGQEARLRCSPMKGHSHVYWYRQLPEEGLKFMVYLQKENIIDESGMPKERFSAEFPKEGPSILRIQQVVRGDSAAYFCASSPATDPLGQYFGPGTRLTVT.

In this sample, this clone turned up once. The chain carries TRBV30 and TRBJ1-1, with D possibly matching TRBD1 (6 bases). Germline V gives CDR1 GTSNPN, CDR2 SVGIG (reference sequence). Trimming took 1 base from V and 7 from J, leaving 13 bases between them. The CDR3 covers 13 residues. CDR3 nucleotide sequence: TGTGCCTGGAGTGAAAGTAGGGGGGGTGAAGCTTTCTTT. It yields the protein CAWSESRGGEAFF.

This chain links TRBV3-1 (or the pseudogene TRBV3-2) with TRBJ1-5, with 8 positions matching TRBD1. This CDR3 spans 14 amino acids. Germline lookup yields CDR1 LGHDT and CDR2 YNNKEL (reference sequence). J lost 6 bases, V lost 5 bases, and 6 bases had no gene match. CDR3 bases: TGTGCCAGCAGCTCGACAGGGGAAGGTCAGCCCCAGCATTTT. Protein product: CASSSTGEGQPQHF.

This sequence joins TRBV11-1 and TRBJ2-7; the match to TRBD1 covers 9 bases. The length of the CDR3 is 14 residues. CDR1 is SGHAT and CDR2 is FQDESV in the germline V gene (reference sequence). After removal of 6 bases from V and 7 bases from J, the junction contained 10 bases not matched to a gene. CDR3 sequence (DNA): TGTGCCAGCAGTTTTCCAGGGACAGGGCGAGAGCAGTACTTC. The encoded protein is CASSFPGTGREQYF.

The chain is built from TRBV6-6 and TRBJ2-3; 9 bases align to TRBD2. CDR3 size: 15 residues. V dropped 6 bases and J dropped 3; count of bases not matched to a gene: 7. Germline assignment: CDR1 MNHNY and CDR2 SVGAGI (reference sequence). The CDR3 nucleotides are TGTGCCAGCAGCCCCAGCGGGGGGCGGACAGATACGCAGTATTTT. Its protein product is CASSPSGGRTDTQYF.

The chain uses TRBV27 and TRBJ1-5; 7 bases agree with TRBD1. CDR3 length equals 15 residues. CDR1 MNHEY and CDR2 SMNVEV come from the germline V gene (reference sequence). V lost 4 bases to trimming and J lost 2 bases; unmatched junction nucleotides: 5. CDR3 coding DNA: TGTGCCAGCAGTTCCGTTACAGGGGGCAATCAGCCCCAGCATTTT. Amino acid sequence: CASSSVTGGNQPQHF.